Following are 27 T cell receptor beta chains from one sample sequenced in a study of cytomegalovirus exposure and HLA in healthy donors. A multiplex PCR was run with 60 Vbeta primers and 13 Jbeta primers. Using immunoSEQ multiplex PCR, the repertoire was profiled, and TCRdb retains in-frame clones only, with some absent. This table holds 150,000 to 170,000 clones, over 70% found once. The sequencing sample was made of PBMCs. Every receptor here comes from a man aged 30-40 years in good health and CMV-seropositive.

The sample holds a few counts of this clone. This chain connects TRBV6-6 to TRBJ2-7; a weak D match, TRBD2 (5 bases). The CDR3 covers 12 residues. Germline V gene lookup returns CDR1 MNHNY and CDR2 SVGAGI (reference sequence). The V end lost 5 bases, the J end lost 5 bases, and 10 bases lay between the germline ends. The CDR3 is CASSLLGDEQYF. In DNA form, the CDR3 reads TGTGCCAGCAGTCTCCTCGGGGACGAGCAGTACTTC.

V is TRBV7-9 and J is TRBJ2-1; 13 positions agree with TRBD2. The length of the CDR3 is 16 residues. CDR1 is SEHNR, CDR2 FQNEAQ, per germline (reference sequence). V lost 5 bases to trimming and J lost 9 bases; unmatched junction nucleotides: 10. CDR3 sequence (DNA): TGTGCCAGCAGCCCCCGGACTAGCGGGAGTTTGGGTGAGCAGTTCTTC. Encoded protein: CASSPRTSGSLGEQFF.

The CDR3 bases are TGTGCCAGCAGACGGAGCGGTTATGAAAAACTGTTTTTT. As protein: CASRRSGYEKLFF. The V and J genes are TRBV27 and TRBJ1-4; the D is unclear. V lost 6 bases to trimming and J lost 6 bases, with 11 bases between them. In germline, CDR1 is MNHEY, CDR2 SMNVEV (reference sequence). The CDR3 spans 13 residues.

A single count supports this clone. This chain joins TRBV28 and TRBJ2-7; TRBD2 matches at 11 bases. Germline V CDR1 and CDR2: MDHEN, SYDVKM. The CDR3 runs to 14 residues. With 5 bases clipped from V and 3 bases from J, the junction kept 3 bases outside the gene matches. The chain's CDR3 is CASSRLAGNYEQYF. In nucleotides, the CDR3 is TGTGCCAGCAGTCGACTAGCGGGAAACTACGAGCAGTACTTC.

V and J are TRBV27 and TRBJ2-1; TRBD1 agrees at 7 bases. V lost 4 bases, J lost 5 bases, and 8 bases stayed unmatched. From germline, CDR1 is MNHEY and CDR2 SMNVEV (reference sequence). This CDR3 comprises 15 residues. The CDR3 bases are TGTGCCAGCAGTTCAGACAGGGTGTCTAACAATGAGCAGTTCTTC. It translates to CASSSDRVSNNEQFF.

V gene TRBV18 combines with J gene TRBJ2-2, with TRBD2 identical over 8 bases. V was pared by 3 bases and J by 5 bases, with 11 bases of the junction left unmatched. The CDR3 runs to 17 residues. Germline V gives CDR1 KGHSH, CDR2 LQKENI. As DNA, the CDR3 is TGTGCCAGCTCACCTACGAGCAGCGGGAGTCTAACCGGGGAGCTGTTTTTT. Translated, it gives CASSPTSSGSLTGELFF. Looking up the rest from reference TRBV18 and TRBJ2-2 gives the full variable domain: NAGVMQNPRHLVRRRGQEARLRCSPMKGHSHVYWYRQLPEEGLKFMVYLQKENIIDESGMPKERFSAEFPKEGPSILRIQQVVRGDSAAYFCASSPTSSGSLTGELFFGEGSRLTVL.

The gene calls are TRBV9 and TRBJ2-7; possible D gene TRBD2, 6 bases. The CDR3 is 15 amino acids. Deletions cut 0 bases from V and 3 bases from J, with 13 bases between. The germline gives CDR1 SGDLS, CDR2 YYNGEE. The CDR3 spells CASSVAAGMVYEQYF. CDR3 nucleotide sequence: TGTGCCAGCAGCGTAGCGGCGGGAATGGTCTACGAGCAGTACTTC.

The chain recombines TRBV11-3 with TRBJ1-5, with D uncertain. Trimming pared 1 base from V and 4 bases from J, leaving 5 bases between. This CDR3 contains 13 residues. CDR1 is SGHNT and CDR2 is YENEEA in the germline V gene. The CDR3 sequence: CASSLVQNQPQHF. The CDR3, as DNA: TGTGCCAGCAGCTTAGTACAGAATCAGCCCCAGCATTTT.

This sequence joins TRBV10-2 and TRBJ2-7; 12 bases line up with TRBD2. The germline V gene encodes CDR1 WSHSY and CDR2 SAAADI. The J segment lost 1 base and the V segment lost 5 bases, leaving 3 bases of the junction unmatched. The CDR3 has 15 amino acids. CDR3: CASSFLAGGSYEQYF. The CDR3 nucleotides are TGCGCCAGCAGTTTTCTAGCGGGAGGGTCCTACGAGCAGTACTTC.

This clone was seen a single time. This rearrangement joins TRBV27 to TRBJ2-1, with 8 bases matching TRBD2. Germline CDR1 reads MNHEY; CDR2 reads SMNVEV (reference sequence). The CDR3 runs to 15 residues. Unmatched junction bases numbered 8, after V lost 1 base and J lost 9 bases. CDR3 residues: CASSLFGLALCEQFF. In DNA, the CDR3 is TGTGCCAGCAGTTTATTTGGACTAGCCCTATGTGAGCAGTTCTTC.

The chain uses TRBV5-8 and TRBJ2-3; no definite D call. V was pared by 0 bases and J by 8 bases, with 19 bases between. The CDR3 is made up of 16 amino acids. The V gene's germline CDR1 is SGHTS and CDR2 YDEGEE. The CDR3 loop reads CASSLEWLATHGTQYF. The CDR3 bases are TGTGCCAGCAGCTTGGAATGGTTGGCAACGCATGGTACGCAGTATTTT. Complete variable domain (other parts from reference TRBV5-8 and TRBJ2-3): EAGVTQSPTHLIKTRGQQATLRCSPISGHTSVYWYQQALGLGLQFLLWYDEGEERNRGNFPPRFSGRQFPNYSSELNVNALELEDSALYLCASSLEWLATHGTQYFGPGTRLTVL.

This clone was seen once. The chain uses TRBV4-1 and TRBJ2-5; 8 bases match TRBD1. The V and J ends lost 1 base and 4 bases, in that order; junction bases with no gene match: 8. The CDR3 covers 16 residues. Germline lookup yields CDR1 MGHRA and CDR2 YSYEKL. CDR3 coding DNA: TGCGCCAGCAGCCAAGTTCAGGGGGCGGGCGGAGAGACCCAGTACTTC. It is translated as CASSQVQGAGGETQYF.

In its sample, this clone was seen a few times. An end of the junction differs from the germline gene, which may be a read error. The CDR3 DNA sequence: TGTGCCAGTAGTCCGGGCATCGGACAGGGCGCGAACACTGAACCTTTCTTT. It codes for CASSPGIGQGANTEPFF. The chain has TRBV19 and TRBJ1-1; 8 bases agree with TRBD1. The CDR3 consists of 17 residues. Germline CDR1 and CDR2: LNHDA and SQIVND (reference sequence).

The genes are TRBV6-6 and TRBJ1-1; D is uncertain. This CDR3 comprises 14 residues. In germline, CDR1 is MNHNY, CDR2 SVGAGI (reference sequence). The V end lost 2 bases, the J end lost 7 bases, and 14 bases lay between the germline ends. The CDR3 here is CASSYVVQAIEAFF. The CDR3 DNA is TGTGCCAGCAGTTACGTCGTCCAGGCGATTGAAGCTTTCTTT.

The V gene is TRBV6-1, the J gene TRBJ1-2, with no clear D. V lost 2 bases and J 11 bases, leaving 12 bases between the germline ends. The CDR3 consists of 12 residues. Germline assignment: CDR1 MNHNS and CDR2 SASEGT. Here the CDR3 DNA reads TGTGCCAGCAGTGAAACCCTCAGTTGGTACACCTTC. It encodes CASSETLSWYTF.

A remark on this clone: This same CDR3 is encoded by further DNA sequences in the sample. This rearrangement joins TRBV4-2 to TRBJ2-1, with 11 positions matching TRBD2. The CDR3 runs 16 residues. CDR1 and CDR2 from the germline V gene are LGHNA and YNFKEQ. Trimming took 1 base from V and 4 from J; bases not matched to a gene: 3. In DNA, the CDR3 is TGTGCCAGCAGCCAAGTTGGGACTAGCGGTTACAATGAGCAGTTCTTC. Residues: CASSQVGTSGYNEQFF.

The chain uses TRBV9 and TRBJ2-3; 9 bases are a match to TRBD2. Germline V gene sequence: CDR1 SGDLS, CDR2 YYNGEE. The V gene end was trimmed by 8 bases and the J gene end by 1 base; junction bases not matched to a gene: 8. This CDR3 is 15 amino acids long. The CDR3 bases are TGTGCCAGTGGGACTAGCCCATTAGGCACAGATACGCAGTATTTT. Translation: CASGTSPLGTDTQYF.

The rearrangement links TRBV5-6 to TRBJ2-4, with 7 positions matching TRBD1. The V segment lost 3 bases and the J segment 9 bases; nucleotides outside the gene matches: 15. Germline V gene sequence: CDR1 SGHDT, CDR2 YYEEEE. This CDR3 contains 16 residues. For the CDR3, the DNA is TGTGCCAGCAGCTCTGAGGGGGCAAGACCTCTTGGCATTCAGTACTTC. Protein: CASSSEGARPLGIQYF.

The CDR3 DNA sequence: TGCGCCAGCAGCCAAGATGGTATCGCGACAGGGGTATCGGGAAACACCATATATTTT. Translating it yields CASSQDGIATGVSGNTIYF. The chain joins TRBV4-1 to TRBJ1-3, with TRBD1 identical over 8 bases. The CDR3 totals 19 residues. Germline-derived CDR1 and CDR2 are MGHRA and YSYEKL. V shed 0 bases, J shed 4 bases, and the junction held 14 bases outside the gene matches.

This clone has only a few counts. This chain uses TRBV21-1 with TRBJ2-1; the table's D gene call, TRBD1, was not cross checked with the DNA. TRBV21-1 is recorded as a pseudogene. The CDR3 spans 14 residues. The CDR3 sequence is CASSRDRAYNEQFF. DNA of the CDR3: TGTGCCAGCAGCAGGGACAGGGCTTACAATGAGCAGTTCTTC.

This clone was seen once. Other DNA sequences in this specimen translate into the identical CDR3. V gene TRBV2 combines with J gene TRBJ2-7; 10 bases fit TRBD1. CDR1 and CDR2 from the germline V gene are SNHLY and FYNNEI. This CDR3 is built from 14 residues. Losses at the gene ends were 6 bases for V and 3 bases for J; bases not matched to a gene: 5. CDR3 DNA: TGTGCCAGCAGCACGGGACAGGGGCGCTACGAGCAGTACTTC. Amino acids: CASSTGQGRYEQYF.

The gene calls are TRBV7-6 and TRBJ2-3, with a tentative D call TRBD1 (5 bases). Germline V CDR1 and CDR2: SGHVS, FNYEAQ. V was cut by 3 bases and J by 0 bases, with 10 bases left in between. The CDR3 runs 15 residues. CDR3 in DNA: TGTGCCAGCAGCTTCCTCGACAGCAGCACAGATACGCAGTATTTT. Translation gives CASSFLDSSTDTQYF.

CDR3 region: CSGGTTDTQYF. In DNA, the CDR3 is TGCAGCGGCGGGACCACAGATACGCAGTATTTT. The rearrangement joins TRBV29-1 to TRBJ2-3; tentative D call: TRBD2 (6 bases). The V end was cut by 7 bases, the J end by 2 bases, with 7 bases between. Looked up from germline, CDR1 is SQVTM and CDR2 is ANQGSEA. This CDR3 comprises 11 residues.

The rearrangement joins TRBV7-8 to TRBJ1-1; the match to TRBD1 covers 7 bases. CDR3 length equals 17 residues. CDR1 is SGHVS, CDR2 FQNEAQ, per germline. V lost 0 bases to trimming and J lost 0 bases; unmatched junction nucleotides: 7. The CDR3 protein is CASSLAPGQSMNTEAFF. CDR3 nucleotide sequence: TGTGCCAGCAGCTTAGCGCCGGGACAGTCCATGAACACTGAAGCTTTCTTT.

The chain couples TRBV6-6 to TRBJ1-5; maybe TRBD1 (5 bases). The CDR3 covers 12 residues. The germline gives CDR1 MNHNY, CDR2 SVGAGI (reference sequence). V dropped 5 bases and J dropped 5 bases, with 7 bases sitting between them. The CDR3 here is CASSQGYQPQHF. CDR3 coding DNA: TGTGCCAGCAGTCAGGGATATCAGCCCCAGCATTTT.

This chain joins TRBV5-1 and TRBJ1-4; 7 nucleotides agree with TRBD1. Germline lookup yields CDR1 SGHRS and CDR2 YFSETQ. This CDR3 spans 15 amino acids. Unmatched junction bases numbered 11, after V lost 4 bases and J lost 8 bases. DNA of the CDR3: TGCGCCAGCAGCCCTGGACAGGCTGTTGGGGAAAAACTGTTTTTT. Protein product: CASSPGQAVGEKLFF.

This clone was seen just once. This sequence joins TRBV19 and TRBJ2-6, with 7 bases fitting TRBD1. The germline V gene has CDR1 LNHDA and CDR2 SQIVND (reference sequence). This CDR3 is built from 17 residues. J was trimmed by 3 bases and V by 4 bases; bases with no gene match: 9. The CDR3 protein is CASSTGQLRFGANVLTF. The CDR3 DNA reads TGTGCCAGTAGTACGGGACAGCTCCGGTTTGGGGCCAACGTCCTGACTTTC.